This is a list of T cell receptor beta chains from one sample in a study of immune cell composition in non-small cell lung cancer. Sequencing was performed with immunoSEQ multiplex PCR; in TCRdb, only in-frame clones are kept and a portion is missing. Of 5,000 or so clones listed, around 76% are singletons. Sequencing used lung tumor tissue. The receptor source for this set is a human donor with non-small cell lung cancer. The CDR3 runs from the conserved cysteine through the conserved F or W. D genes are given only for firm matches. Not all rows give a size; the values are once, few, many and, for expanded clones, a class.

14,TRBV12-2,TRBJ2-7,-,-,TGTGCAAGTCGCTTGAAGGGGGCTTCCTACGAGCAGTACTTC,CASRLKGASYEQYF
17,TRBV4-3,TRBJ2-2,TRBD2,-,TGCGCCAGCAGCCAAGATCTAGCGGGAGTACTCCCCGGGGAGCTGTTTTTT,CASSQDLAGVLPGELFF
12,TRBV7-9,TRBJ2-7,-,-,TGTGCCAGCAGCCCCGGACTACACGAGCAGTACTTC,CASSPGLHEQYF
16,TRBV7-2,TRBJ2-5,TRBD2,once,TGTGCCAGCAGCACAAAAGCGGGGGGCCTCCAAGAGACCCAGTACTTC,CASSTKAGGLQETQYF
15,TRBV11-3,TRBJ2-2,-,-,TGTGCCAGCAGCCGGGGACTTGCCGACACCGGGGAGCTGTTTTTT,CASSRGLADTGELFF
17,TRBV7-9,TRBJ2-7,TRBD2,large,TGTGCCAGCAGTTCAACGGAGAAGGGACTAGCGGGTAGGGAGCAGTACTTC,CASSSTEKGLAGREQYF
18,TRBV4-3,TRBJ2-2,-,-,TGCGCCAGCAGCCAAGATAACTGGGTAACGGCGGGGTCCGGGGAGCTGTTTTTT,CASSQDNWVTAGSGELFF
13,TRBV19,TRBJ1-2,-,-,TGTGCCAGTAGCCTAAACAGGGAAAGGGGCTACACCTTC,CASSLNRERGYTF
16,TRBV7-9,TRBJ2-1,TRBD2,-,TGTGCCAGCAGCCAATTAGCGGGAGTCCTTTACAATGAGCAGTTCTTC,CASSQLAGVLYNEQFF
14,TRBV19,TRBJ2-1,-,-,TGTGCCAGTATGGGGGACACCACTAACGATGAGCAGTTCTTC,CASMGDTTNDEQFF
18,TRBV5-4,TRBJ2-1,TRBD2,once,TGTGCCAGCAGTGCGGGTGCTAGCGGGGGGGCGGTATACAATGAGCAGTTCTTC,CASSAGASGGAVYNEQFF
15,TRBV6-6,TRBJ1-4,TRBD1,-,TGTGCCAGCAGTTCGCTGACAGGGGTTAATGAAAAACTGTTTTTT,CASSSLTGVNEKLFF
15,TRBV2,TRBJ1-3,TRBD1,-,TGTGCCAGCAGAGGACAGGGCAACTCTGGAAACACCATATATTTT,CASRGQGNSGNTIYF
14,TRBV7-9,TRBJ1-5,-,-,TGTGCCAGCAGCTTACAGGGGCCGAATCAGCCCCAGCATTTT,CASSLQGPNQPQHF
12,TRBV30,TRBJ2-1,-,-,TGTGCCTGGGACCAAACAGGGAATGAGCAGTTCTTC,CAWDQTGNEQFF
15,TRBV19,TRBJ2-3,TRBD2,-,TGTGCCAGTAGTGACCTCTTGGGGGGGACAGATACGCAGTATTTT,CASSDLLGGTDTQYF
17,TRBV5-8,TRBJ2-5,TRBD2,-,TGTGCCAGCAGCTTGAGACTAGCGGGGATATATCAAGAGACCCAGTACTTC,CASSLRLAGIYQETQYF
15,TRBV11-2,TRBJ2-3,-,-,TGTGCCAGCAGGCGCGGGGGCCCAAACCCGGATACGCAGTATTTT,CASRRGGPNPDTQYF
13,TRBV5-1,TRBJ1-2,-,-,TGCGCCAGCAGCGAGGACACATCCTATGGCTACACCTTC,CASSEDTSYGYTF
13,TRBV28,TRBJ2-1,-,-,TGTGCCAGCAGTTTATCCCGCGGGTATGAGCAGTTCTTC,CASSLSRGYEQFF
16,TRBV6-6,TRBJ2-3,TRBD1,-,TGTGCCAGCAGCCCAGACAGGGGAGGAGGCACAGATACGCAGTATTTT,CASSPDRGGGTDTQYF
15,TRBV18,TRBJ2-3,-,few,TGTGCCAGCTCACCCGTCGGGGTCAGCACAGATACGCAGTATTTT,CASSPVGVSTDTQYF
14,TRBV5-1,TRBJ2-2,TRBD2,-,TGCGCCAGCAGAGTAGCGGGAGGTTACGGGGAGCTGTTTTTT,CASRVAGGYGELFF
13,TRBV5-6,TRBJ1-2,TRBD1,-,TGTGCCAGCAGCCAGGGACAGGGAGATGGCTACACCTTC,CASSQGQGDGYTF
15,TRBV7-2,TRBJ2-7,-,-,TGTGCCAGCAGCTTAGGCGGCTATCGTTCCTACGAGCAGTACTTC,CASSLGGYRSYEQYF
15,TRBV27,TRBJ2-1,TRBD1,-,TGTGCCAGCAGTTTCAGACAGGGGGCGGACAATGAGCAGTTCTTC,CASSFRQGADNEQFF
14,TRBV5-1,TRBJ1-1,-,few,TGCGCCAGCAGCTTGGACAGTTTGAACACTGAAGCTTTCTTT,CASSLDSLNTEAFF
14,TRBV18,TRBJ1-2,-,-,TGTGCCAGCTCACAAGGGGAGGAGTACTATGGCTACACCTTC,CASSQGEEYYGYTF
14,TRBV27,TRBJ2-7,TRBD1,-,TGTGCCAGCAGTGCCTCCAGGGGGCCCTACGAGCAGTACTTC,CASSASRGPYEQYF
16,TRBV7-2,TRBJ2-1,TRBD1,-,TGTGCCAGCAGCTTGGTTGGGACAGGCTCCTACAATGAGCAGTTCTTC,CASSLVGTGSYNEQFF
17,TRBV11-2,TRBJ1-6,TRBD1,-,TGTGCCAGCAGCTCTGGATGGCCGGGACAGGATAATTCACCCCTCCACTTT,CASSSGWPGQDNSPLHF
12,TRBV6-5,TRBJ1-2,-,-,TGTGCCAGCAGACCAGCTAACTATGGCTACACCTTC,CASRPANYGYTF
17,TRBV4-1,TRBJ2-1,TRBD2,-,TGCGCCAGCAGCCAAGATCAGTTCAGCGGGGGCAACAATGAGCAGTTCTTC,CASSQDQFSGGNNEQFF
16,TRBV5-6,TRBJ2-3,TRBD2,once,TGTGCCAGCACCGGAAGACTAGCGCTAAGCACAGATACGCAGTATTTT,CASTGRLALSTDTQYF
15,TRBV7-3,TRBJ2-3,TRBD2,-,TGTGCCAGCAGGCCCACTAGCGGGGGGGCCGATACGCAGTATTTT,CASRPTSGGADTQYF
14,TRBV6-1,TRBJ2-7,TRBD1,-,TGTGCCAGCAGTGCGCGGACAGGTTTCAACGAGCAGTACTTC,CASSARTGFNEQYF
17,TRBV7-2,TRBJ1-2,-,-,TGTGCCAGCAGCCCTAAGGTTGAATCACGGGATGTCTATGGCTACACCTTC,CASSPKVESRDVYGYTF
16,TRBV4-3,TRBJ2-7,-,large,TGCGCCAGCAGCCAAGAACTCGGGACTCAGGGGGGAGAGCAGTACTTC,CASSQELGTQGGEQYF
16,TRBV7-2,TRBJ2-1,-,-,TGTGCCAGCAGCTTAGCGCCGGCCAAGGGGCAGAATGAGCAGTTCTTC,CASSLAPAKGQNEQFF
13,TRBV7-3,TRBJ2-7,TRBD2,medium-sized,TGTGCCAGCAGCCCCGGGGGGTCCTACGAGCAGTACTTC,CASSPGGSYEQYF
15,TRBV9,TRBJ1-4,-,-,TGTGCCAGCAGCCCTAGCGGCGTAACTAATGAAAAACTGTTTTTT,CASSPSGVTNEKLFF
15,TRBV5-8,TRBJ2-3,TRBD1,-,TGTGCCAGCAGCCCGGGACAGGGGGGATCAGATACGCAGTATTTT,CASSPGQGGSDTQYF
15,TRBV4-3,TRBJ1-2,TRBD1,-,TGCGCCAGCAGCCAAGATCGGGACAGGGAAGATGGCTACACCTTC,CASSQDRDREDGYTF
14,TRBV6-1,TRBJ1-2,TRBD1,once,TGTGCCAGCAGCCCCGGACAGGGGGCCAATGGCTACACCTTC,CASSPGQGANGYTF
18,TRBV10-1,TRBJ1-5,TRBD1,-,TGCGCCAGCCCCGAAATAACCCGGGACAGGTATAGCAATCAGCCCCAGCATTTT,CASPEITRDRYSNQPQHF
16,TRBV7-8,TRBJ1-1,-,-,TGTGCCAGCAGCTTTGGGGAGCGCCTAATGAACACTGAAGCTTTCTTT,CASSFGERLMNTEAFF
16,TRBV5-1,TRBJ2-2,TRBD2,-,TGCGCCAGCAGCAGAGGGACTAGCGGGGGGTCCGGGGAGCTGTTTTTT,CASSRGTSGGSGELFF
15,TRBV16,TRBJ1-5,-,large,TGTGCCAGCAGCCAATCGTACAGCCGCAATCAGCCCCAGCATTTT,CASSQSYSRNQPQHF
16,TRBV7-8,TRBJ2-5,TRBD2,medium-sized,TGTGCCAGCAGCTTAGGAGGCGGGAGATACGGAGAGACCCAGTACTTC,CASSLGGGRYGETQYF
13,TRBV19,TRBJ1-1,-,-,TGTGCCAGTCATCGTCAGGAGAACACTGAAGCTTTCTTT,CASHRQENTEAFF
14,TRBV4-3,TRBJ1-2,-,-,TGCGCCAGCAGCCAGGGCACAGGGTCGGGTGGCTACACCTTC,CASSQGTGSGGYTF
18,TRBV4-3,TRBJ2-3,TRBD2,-,TGCGCCAGCAGCCCCAGTGGGTCCGGCGGGAGGGCCTCAGATACGCAGTATTTT,CASSPSGSGGRASDTQYF
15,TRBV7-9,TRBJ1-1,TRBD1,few,TGTGCCAGCAGCTTAAGCTCGACAGGGATCACTGAAGCTTTCTTT,CASSLSSTGITEAFF
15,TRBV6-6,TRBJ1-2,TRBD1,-,TGTGCCAGCAGTCCCCGACAGGGGGCCATCTATGGCTACACCTTC,CASSPRQGAIYGYTF
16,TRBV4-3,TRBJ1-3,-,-,TGCGCCAGCAGCCAAGATTTCTCGGGGTCTGGAAACACCATATATTTT,CASSQDFSGSGNTIYF
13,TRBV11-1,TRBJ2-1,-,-,TGTGCCAGCAGCTTTGCGGGGATCAATGAGCAGTTCTTC,CASSFAGINEQFF
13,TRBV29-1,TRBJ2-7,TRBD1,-,TGCAGCGTACAGGGGAGTCTCCCCTCGGAGCAGTACTTC,CSVQGSLPSEQYF
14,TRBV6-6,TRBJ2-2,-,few,TGTGCCAGCAGTGTGGGTCTTGGGCCCGGGGAGCTGTTTTTT,CASSVGLGPGELFF
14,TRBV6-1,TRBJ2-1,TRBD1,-,TGTGCCAGCAGTGAGTACAGGGGGCGCAATGAGCAGTTCTTC,CASSEYRGRNEQFF
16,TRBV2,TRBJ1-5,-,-,TGTGCCAGCAGCGCCCTAACCCCAGGGGTTGTACAGCCCCAGCATTTT,CASSALTPGVVQPQHF